This T cell receptor (beta chain) was identified during a study of T cell responses to AZD1222 COVID-19 vaccine. Regarding the study as a whole: Only a handful of AZD1222 recipients tested seropositive at baseline. Repertoire samples came only from after the peak T cell response. Spike-specific TCRs gained breadth and depth after people received two AZD1222 doses.

Clones were sequenced by immunoSEQ multiplex PCR, and TCRdb holds only the in-frame ones, with some missing. The sample includes 110,000 to 150,000 clones, 80% to 95% of them seen just once. With regard to this clone: What it binds is not known.

The V gene lost 2 bases and the J gene lost 1 base, with 11 bases spanning the gap. Germline values: CDR1 MNHNS, CDR2 SASEGT. The CDR3 sequence is 15 residues long. This chain uses TRBV6-1 with TRBJ2-5, with D hard to call. The source of this sequence is an adult in good health. Sequencing used peripheral blood, obtained on day 0 of AZD1222 vaccination. As DNA, the CDR3 is TGTGCCAGCAGTGAAATCAGGTCACTCCAAGAGACCCAGTACTTC. Translating it yields CASSEIRSLQETQYF.